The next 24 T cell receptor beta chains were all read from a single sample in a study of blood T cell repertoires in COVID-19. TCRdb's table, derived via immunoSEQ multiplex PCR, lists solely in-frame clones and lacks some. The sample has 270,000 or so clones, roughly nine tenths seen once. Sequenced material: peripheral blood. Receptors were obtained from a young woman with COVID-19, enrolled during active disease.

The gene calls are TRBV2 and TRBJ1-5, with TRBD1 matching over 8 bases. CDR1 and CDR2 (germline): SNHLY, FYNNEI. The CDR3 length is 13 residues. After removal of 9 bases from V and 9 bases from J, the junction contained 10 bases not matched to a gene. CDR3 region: CASRGAGGLPQHF. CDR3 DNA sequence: TGTGCCAGTCGGGGGGCAGGGGGCTTGCCCCAGCATTTT.

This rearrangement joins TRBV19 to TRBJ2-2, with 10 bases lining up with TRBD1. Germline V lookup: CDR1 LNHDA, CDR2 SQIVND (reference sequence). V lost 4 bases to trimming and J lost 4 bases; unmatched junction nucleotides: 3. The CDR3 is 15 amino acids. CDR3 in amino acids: CASSRDRGGTGELFF. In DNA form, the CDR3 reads TGTGCCAGTAGTAGGGACAGGGGAGGCACCGGGGAGCTGTTTTTT.

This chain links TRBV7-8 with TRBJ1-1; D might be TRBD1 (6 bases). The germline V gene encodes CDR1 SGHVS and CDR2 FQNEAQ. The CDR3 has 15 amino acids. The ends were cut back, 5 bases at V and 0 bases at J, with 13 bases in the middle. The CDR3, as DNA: TGTGCCAGCAGCCGGGGGGGGGCAATGAACACTGAAGCTTTCTTT. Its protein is CASSRGGAMNTEAFF.

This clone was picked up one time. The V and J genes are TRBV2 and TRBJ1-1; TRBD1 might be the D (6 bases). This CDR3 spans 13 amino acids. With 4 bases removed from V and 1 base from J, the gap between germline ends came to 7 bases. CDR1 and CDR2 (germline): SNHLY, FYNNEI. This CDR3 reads CASSARGNTEAFF. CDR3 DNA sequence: TGTGCCAGCAGTGCCAGGGGGAACACTGAAGCTTTCTTT.

CDR3 sequence (DNA): TGCGCCAGCAGTGGTTCCGGGACAGGGGACACTGAAGCTTTCTTT. This translates into CASSGSGTGDTEAFF. The chain joins TRBV10-2 to TRBJ1-1, with 10 positions matching TRBD1. From germline, CDR1 is WSHSY and CDR2 SAAADI. V lost 4 bases, J lost 3 bases, and 5 bases stayed unmatched. This CDR3 comprises 15 residues.

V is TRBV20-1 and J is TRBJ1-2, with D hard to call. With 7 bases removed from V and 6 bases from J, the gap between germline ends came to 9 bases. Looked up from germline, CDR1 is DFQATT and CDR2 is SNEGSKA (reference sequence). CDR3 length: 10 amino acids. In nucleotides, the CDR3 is TGCAGTGGTGGGGAGAATGGCTACACCTTC. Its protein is CSGGENGYTF.

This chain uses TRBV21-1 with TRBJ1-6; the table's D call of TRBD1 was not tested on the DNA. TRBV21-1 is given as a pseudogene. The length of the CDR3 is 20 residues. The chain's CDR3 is CASSKEDRGGWMSWYSPLHF. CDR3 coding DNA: TGTGCCAGCAGCAAAGAAGACAGGGGTGGATGGATGAGTTGGTATTCACCCCTCCACTTT.

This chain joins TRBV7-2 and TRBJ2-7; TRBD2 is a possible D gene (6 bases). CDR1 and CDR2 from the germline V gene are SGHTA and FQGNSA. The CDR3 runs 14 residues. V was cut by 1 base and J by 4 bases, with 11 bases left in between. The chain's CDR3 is CASSLVGGKYEQYF. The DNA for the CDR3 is TGTGCCAGCAGCTTAGTTGGGGGGAAATACGAGCAGTACTTC.

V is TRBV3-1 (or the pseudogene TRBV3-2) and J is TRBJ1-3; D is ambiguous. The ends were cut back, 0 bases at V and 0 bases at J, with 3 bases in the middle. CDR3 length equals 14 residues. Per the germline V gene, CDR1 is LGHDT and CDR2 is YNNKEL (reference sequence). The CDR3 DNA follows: TGTGCCAGCAGCCAAGATATCTCTGGAAACACCATATATTTT. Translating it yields CASSQDISGNTIYF.

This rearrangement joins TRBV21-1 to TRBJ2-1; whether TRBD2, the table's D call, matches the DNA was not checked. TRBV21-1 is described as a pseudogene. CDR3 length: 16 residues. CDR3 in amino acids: CASSTPRGLTYNEQFF. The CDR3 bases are TGTGCCAGCAGCACCCCGCGCGGGCTAACCTACAATGAGCAGTTCTTC.

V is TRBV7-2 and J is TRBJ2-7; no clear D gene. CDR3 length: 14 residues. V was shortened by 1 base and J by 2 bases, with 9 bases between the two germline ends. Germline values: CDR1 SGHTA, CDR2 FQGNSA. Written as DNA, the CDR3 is TGTGCCAGCAGCTTAGGCGTTCTTCCCTACGAGCAGTACTTC. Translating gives CASSLGVLPYEQYF. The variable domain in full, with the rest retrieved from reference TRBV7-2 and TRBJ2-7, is GAGVSQSPSNKVTEKGKDVELRCDPISGHTALYWYRQSLGQGLEFLIYFQGNSAPDKSGLPSDRFSAERTGGSVSTLTIQRTQQEDSAVYLCASSLGVLPYEQYFGPGTRLTVT.

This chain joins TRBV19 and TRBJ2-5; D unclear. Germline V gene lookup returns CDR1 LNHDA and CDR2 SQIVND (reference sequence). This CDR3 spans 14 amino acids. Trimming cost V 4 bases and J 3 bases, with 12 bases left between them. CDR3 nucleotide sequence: TGTGCCAGTAGTAGGAACGACCAGGAAGAGACCCAGTACTTC. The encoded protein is CASSRNDQEETQYF.

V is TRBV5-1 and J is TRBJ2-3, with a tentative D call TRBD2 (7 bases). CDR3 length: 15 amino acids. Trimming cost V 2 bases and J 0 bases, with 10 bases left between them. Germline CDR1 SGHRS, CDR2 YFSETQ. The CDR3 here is CASSFAGASTDTQYF. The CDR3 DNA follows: TGCGCCAGCAGCTTCGCGGGGGCTAGCACAGATACGCAGTATTTT.

The CDR3 reads CASSLGSAKGAFF. The CDR3 nucleotides read TGTGCCAGCAGCTTAGGGTCGGCAAAGGGGGCTTTCTTT. The chain recombines TRBV11-2 with TRBJ1-1; D may be TRBD1 (5 bases). The CDR3 is 13 amino acids. Trimming took off 1 base at V and 11 bases at J, with 14 bases between the two ends. CDR1 SGHAT and CDR2 FQNNGV come from the germline V gene.

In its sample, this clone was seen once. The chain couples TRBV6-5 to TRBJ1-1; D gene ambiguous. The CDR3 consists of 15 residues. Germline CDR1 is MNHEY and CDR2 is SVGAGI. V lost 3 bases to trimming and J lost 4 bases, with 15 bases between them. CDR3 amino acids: CASSYSGGSGTEAFF. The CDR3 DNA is TGTGCCAGCAGTTATTCGGGAGGCTCGGGCACTGAAGCTTTCTTT.

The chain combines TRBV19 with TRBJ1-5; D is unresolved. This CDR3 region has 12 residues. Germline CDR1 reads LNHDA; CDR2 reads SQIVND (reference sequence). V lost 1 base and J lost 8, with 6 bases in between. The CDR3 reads CASSIGSEPQHF. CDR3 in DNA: TGTGCCAGTAGTATAGGGAGTGAGCCCCAGCATTTT.

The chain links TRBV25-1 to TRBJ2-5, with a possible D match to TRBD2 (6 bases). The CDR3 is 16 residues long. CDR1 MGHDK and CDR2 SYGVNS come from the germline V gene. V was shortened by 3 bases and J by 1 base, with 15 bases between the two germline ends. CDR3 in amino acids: CASSELPGGIQETQYF. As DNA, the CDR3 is TGTGCCAGCAGTGAGCTGCCTGGCGGGATCCAAGAGACCCAGTACTTC.

CDR3 region: CASSFFLAGDTDTQYF. The CDR3 coding sequence is TGTGCCAGCAGCTTTTTCCTAGCGGGGGACACAGATACGCAGTATTTT. The chain is built from TRBV7-9 and TRBJ2-3, with 10 positions matching TRBD2. The germline gives CDR1 SEHNR, CDR2 FQNEAQ (reference sequence). With 3 bases clipped from V and 2 bases from J, the junction kept 5 bases outside the gene matches. The CDR3 loop spans 16 amino acids.

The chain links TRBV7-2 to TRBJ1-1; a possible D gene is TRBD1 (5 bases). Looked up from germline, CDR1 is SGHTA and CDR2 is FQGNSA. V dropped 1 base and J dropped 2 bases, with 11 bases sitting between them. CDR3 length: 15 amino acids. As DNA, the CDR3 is TGTGCCAGCAGCTTAGGGGGGGTGACTAACACTGAAGCTTTCTTT. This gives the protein CASSLGGVTNTEAFF.

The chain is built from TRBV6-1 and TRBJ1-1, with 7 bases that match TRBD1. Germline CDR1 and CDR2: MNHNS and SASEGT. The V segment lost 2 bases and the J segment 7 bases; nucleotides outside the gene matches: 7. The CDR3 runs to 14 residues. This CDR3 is CASSEPGQRLEAFF. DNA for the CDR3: TGTGCCAGCAGTGAACCGGGACAGCGGCTTGAAGCTTTCTTT.

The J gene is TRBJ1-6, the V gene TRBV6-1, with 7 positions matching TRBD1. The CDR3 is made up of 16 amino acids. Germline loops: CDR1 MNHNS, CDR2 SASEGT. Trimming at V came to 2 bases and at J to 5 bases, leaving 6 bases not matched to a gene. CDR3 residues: CASSELPGGDNSPLHF. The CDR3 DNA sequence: TGTGCCAGCAGTGAACTCCCAGGGGGAGATAATTCACCCCTCCACTTT.

CDR3 sequence: CASGGLAGGLAETQYF. The CDR3 DNA sequence: TGTGCCAGCGGTGGACTAGCGGGGGGGCTTGCGGAGACCCAGTACTTC. This sequence joins TRBV6-4 and TRBJ2-5; 15 bases are shared with TRBD2. V lost 8 bases to trimming and J lost 5 bases; unmatched junction nucleotides: 9. The CDR3 has 16 residues. CDR1 and CDR2 (germline): MRHNA, SNTAGT.

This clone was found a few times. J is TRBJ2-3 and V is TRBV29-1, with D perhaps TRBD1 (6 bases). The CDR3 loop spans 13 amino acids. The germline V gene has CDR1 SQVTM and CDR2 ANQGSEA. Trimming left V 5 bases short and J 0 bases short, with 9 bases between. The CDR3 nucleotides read TGCAGCGTTAGAGGGGGAAGCACAGATACGCAGTATTTT. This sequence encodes CSVRGGSTDTQYF.

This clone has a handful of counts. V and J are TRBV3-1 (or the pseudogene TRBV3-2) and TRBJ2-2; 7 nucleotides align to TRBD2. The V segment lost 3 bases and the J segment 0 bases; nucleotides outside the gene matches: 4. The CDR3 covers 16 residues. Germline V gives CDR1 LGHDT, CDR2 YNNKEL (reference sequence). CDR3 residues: CASSQGGNSNTGELFF. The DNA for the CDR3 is TGTGCCAGCAGCCAGGGAGGGAATTCGAACACCGGGGAGCTGTTTTTT.